This entry describes one TCR beta chain. Its antigen is unknown. These data originate in a study of cytomegalovirus exposure and HLA in healthy donors. PCR employed 60 Vbeta and 13 Jbeta primers. Assay used: immunoSEQ multiplex PCR; TCRdb lists only in-frame clones, some missing. In the table there are fewer than 150,000 clones, approximately 80% of which are singletons. Study-level findings and limits: Later analysis suggested most CMV-associated TCR beta chains were HLA-restricted.

The CDR3 extends over 17 amino acids. V was cut by 3 bases and J by 6 bases, with 24 bases left in between. The germline V gene encodes CDR1 KGHSH and CDR2 LQKENI. The specimen sequenced was PBMCs. The chain recombines TRBV18 with TRBJ2-7, with D possibly TRBD2 on 6 matching bases. This receptor was identified in a woman in her forties or fifties in good health and CMV-seronegative. CDR3 region: CASSPEGTRQYKVEQYF. DNA of the CDR3: TGTGCCAGCTCACCGGAGGGAACTCGTCAATACAAGGTCGAGCAGTACTTC.